These 30 T cell receptor beta chains were sequenced from one sample in a study of cytotoxic CD8 clonotypes in ibrutinib-treated CLL. The protocol was immunoSEQ multiplex PCR, while the TCRdb copy is restricted to in-frame clones and leaves out a portion. This sample has approximately 84,000 clones, with around 79% found just once. This specimen was PBMCs, taken after 12 months of ibrutinib treatment. These TCRs come from a human donor with chronic lymphocytic leukemia.

The rearrangement uses TRBV7-2 and TRBJ2-1; TRBD2 might be the D (7 bases). The length of the CDR3 is 13 residues. V lost 5 bases and J 7 bases, leaving 12 bases between the germline ends. The germline gives CDR1 SGHTA, CDR2 FQGNSA. DNA for the CDR3: TGTGCCAGCAGCCCCGAGGGGGGGAATGAGCAGTTCTTC. It codes for CASSPEGGNEQFF.

The V call is TRBV28, the J call TRBJ1-5; maybe TRBD1 (5 bases). Germline assignment: CDR1 MDHEN and CDR2 SYDVKM. The CDR3 spans 16 residues. V dropped 5 bases and J dropped 4 bases, with 18 bases sitting between them. The CDR3, as DNA: TGTGCCAGCAGTCCCTACAGGACCCGGGGGAATCAGCCCCAGCATTTT. Its translation is CASSPYRTRGNQPQHF.

The rearrangement uses TRBV29-1 and TRBJ2-1; D gene uncertain. The CDR3 extends over 13 amino acids. Looked up from germline, CDR1 is SQVTM and CDR2 is ANQGSEA. With 0 bases removed from V and 5 bases from J, the gap between germline ends came to 8 bases. CDR3 bases: TGCAGCGTTGAAGATTGGGCAGACAATGAGCAGTTCTTC. It translates to CSVEDWADNEQFF.

The chain couples TRBV7-8 to TRBJ2-7, with D possibly being TRBD1 (6 bases). CDR3 size: 14 residues. CDR1 and CDR2 (germline): SGHVS, FQNEAQ. The V end was cut by 5 bases, the J end by 2 bases, with 13 bases between. The CDR3 loop is CASSLPGVAYEQYF. DNA of the CDR3: TGTGCCAGCAGCCTCCCAGGGGTGGCCTACGAGCAGTACTTC.

The rearrangement uses TRBV28 and TRBJ2-7; the match to TRBD2 covers 8 bases. Germline V CDR1 and CDR2: MDHEN, SYDVKM. V was pared by 10 bases and J by 0 bases, with 5 bases of the junction left unmatched. CDR3 length equals 13 residues. CDR3 amino acids: CATRGGASYEQYF. The CDR3 nucleotides are TGTGCCACCCGGGGGGGGGCCTCCTACGAGCAGTACTTC.

The chain recombines TRBV9 with TRBJ1-4; 8 nucleotides agree with TRBD1. The CDR3 sequence is 14 residues long. Germline assignment: CDR1 SGDLS and CDR2 YYNGEE. V lost 4 bases, J lost 8 bases, and 7 bases stayed unmatched. The CDR3 region has the DNA TGTGCCAGCAGCCTTGGGACAGGAGGAGAAAAACTGTTTTTT. Translating it yields CASSLGTGGEKLFF.

This chain links TRBV11-2 with TRBJ2-1; D might be TRBD2 (6 bases). V lost 1 base and J 7 bases, leaving 17 bases between the germline ends. The CDR3 runs 16 residues. Germline V gene data show CDR1 as SGHAT and CDR2 as FQNNGV. This CDR3 reads CASSLVWVVGGNEQFF. The CDR3 DNA reads TGTGCCAGCAGCTTAGTGTGGGTTGTTGGAGGGAATGAGCAGTTCTTC.

The CDR3 nucleotides read TGTGCCAGCAGCCGGGGGAGCTCCTACAATGAGCAGTTCTTC. Translating gives CASSRGSSYNEQFF. The chain combines TRBV7-9 with TRBJ2-1, with D perhaps TRBD2 (6 bases). Trimming shortened V by 5 bases and J by 0 bases, and 8 bases separated the two germline ends. Germline CDR1 and CDR2: SEHNR and FQNEAQ (reference sequence). The CDR3 totals 14 residues. Based on the CDR3 plus reference TRBV7-9 and TRBJ2-1, the full variable domain is DTGVSQNPRHKITKRGQNVTFRCDPISEHNRLYWYRQTLGQGPEFLTYFQNEAQLEKSRLLSDRFSAERPKGSFSTLEIQRTEQGDSAMYLCASSRGSSYNEQFFGPGTRLTVL.

The rearrangement uses TRBV30 and TRBJ2-5; either TRBD1 or TRBD2 may fit D (6 bases each). Per germline, CDR1 GTSNPN and CDR2 SVGIG (reference sequence). The CDR3 spans 14 residues. Trimming cost V 4 bases and J 11 bases, with 23 bases left between them. CDR3 DNA: TGTGCCTGGACCCCCGGCGGGACCCGAGGGGGGCAGTACTTC. It translates to CAWTPGGTRGGQYF. Based on the CDR3 plus reference TRBV30 and TRBJ2-5, the full variable domain is SQTIHQWPATLVQPVGSPLSLECTVEGTSNPNLYWYRQAAGRGLQLLFYSVGIGQISSEVPQNLSASRPQDRQFILSSKKLLLSDSGFYLCAWTPGGTRGGQYFGPGTRLLVL.

On this clone itself: Other DNA variants within this sample encode the same CDR3. The rearrangement joins TRBV6-5 to TRBJ1-2, with unresolved D. Germline V gene sequence: CDR1 MNHEY, CDR2 SVGAGI. The CDR3 sequence is 13 residues long. The germline V and J ends were trimmed by 0 bases and 4 bases, with 6 bases remaining between them. CDR3 region: CASSYSGVYGYTF. The CDR3 DNA sequence: TGTGCCAGCAGTTACTCGGGAGTCTATGGCTACACCTTC.

The chain is built from TRBV21-1 and TRBJ2-7. TRBV21-1 is annotated as a pseudogene. This CDR3 contains 17 residues. CDR3 residues: CASNNPGPTRSSYEQYF. DNA for the CDR3: TGTGCCAGCAACAATCCGGGACCGACCAGGAGCTCCTACGAGCAGTACTTC.

The chain is built from TRBV15 and TRBJ2-3, with no clear D. There are 14 residues in the CDR3. Germline V gives CDR1 LNHNV, CDR2 YYDKDF (reference sequence). V was cut by 0 bases and J by 0 bases, with 4 bases left in between. CDR3 sequence: CATSRDSSTDTQYF. The CDR3 bases are TGTGCCACCAGCAGAGATTCTAGCACAGATACGCAGTATTTT.

This clone was detected only a few times. The chain recombines TRBV5-1 with TRBJ2-1; D may be TRBD2 (6 bases). CDR1 is SGHRS and CDR2 is YFSETQ in the germline V gene. V was pared by 7 bases and J by 4 bases, with 9 bases between. This CDR3 has 12 amino acids. The CDR3 protein is CASRAGYNEQFF. CDR3 coding DNA: TGCGCCAGCCGGGCGGGGTACAATGAGCAGTTCTTC.

The chain carries TRBV11-1 and TRBJ1-1; D not certain. V shed 7 bases and J shed 11 bases, with 23 bases lying between them. This CDR3 has 14 residues. Germline-derived CDR1 and CDR2 are SGHAT and FQDESV (reference sequence). The chain's CDR3 is CASTTTRGLRGAFF. CDR3 coding DNA: TGTGCCAGCACCACCACACGTGGACTCCGAGGGGCTTTCTTT. Filled out from reference TRBV11-1 and TRBJ1-1, the complete variable domain reads EAEVAQSPRYKITEKSQAVAFWCDPISGHATLYWYRQILGQGPELLVQFQDESVVDDSQLPKDRFSAERLKGVDSTLKIQPAELGDSAMYLCASTTTRGLRGAFFGQGTRLTVV.

The J gene is TRBJ2-5, the V gene TRBV28, with 7 bases that match TRBD2. CDR1 and CDR2 from the germline V gene are MDHEN and SYDVKM. V trimming: 6 bases; J trimming: 5 bases; junction bases outside the gene matches: 9. This CDR3 is built from 14 residues. CDR3 nucleotide sequence: TGTGCCAGCAGCCCCCCCGGGGAGGGGGAGACCCAGTACTTC. Protein sequence: CASSPPGEGETQYF.

The chain employs TRBV5-1 and TRBJ2-6, with D perhaps TRBD1 (6 bases). The CDR3 extends over 17 amino acids. Germline loops: CDR1 SGHRS, CDR2 YFSETQ. V lost 4 bases and J 0 bases, leaving 14 bases between the germline ends. This chain's CDR3 is CASSLGHPSSGANVLTF. CDR3 nucleotides: TGCGCCAGCAGCCTGGGACATCCTAGCTCTGGGGCCAACGTCCTGACTTTC.

The chain is built from TRBV28 and TRBJ1-1; maybe TRBD1 (6 bases). The V end was cut by 6 bases, the J end by 10 bases, with 24 bases between. The germline V gene encodes CDR1 MDHEN and CDR2 SYDVKM. The CDR3 is 15 residues long. The CDR3 bases are TGTGCCAGCAGGGGGGGGCCCCGGGGGCGAGTCGGAGCTTTCTTT. It is translated as CASRGGPRGRVGAFF.

In its sample, this clone was seen a few times. V is TRBV19 and J is TRBJ2-2; 10 nucleotides line up with TRBD1. The ends lost 4 bases at V and 2 bases at J; junction bases unmatched: 1. This CDR3 is 15 amino acids long. The germline V gene encodes CDR1 LNHDA and CDR2 SQIVND (reference sequence). The chain's CDR3 is CASSRQGANTGELFF. As DNA, the CDR3 is TGTGCCAGTAGTAGACAGGGGGCCAACACCGGGGAGCTGTTTTTT. Combining the CDR3 with reference TRBV19 and TRBJ2-2 gives the whole variable domain DGGITQSPKYLFRKEGQNVTLSCEQNLNHDAMYWYRQDPGQGLRLIYYSQIVNDFQKGDIAEGYSVSREKKESFPLTVTSAQKNPTAFYLCASSRQGANTGELFFGEGSRLTVL.

The J gene is TRBJ2-6, the V gene TRBV12-5, with D uncertain. The CDR3 extends over 20 amino acids. Trimming left V 2 bases short and J 2 bases short, with 22 bases between. CDR1 and CDR2 (germline): LGHNT, FRNRAP. The CDR3 protein is CASGLNGPISSSPGANVLTF. CDR3 nucleotides: TGTGCTAGTGGTTTGAACGGTCCCATTTCGTCGTCCCCTGGGGCCAACGTCCTGACTTTC.

This CDR3 is CASSPGTSGTTQYF. For the CDR3, the DNA is TGTGCCAGCAGCCCCGGGACTAGCGGGACGACGCAGTATTTT. The chain links TRBV6-4 to TRBJ2-3, with 13 positions matching TRBD2. The germline V gene encodes CDR1 MRHNA and CDR2 SNTAGT. The V gene end was trimmed by 6 bases and the J gene end by 9 bases; junction bases not matched to a gene: 6. The CDR3 has 14 amino acids.

The chain employs TRBV28 and TRBJ1-5; unclear D gene. Between the trimmed V and J ends, which lost 1 base and 5 bases, there was a span of 12 bases. The V gene's germline CDR1 is MDHEN and CDR2 SYDVKM. This CDR3 region has 15 residues. The CDR3, as DNA: TGTGCCAGCAGTTTATCCACCCTGCTCCATCAGCCCCAGCATTTT. Protein: CASSLSTLLHQPQHF.

The chain recombines TRBV7-8 with TRBJ1-1; D perhaps matches TRBD1 (5 bases). The CDR3 has 15 residues. V was cut by 5 bases and J by 4 bases, with 17 bases left in between. Germline CDR1 SGHVS, CDR2 FQNEAQ. CDR3 protein: CASSPYVDRGTEAFF. CDR3 in DNA: TGTGCCAGCAGCCCCTACGTCGACAGAGGCACTGAAGCTTTCTTT.

The J gene is TRBJ2-2, the V gene TRBV6-5; no clear D gene. The CDR3 is made up of 15 amino acids. CDR1 MNHEY and CDR2 SVGAGI come from the germline V gene. Trimming stripped 7 bases from V and 1 base from J, with 13 bases between. CDR3 sequence reads: CASTYSGVNTGELFF. In DNA, the CDR3 is TGTGCCAGCACCTACTCTGGAGTGAACACCGGGGAGCTGTTTTTT.

The chain carries TRBV5-5 and TRBJ1-1; tentative D call: TRBD1 (6 bases). Trimming removed 4 bases from V and 8 bases from J, with 9 bases in between. CDR1 and CDR2 (germline): SGHKS, YYEKEE (reference sequence). This CDR3 is 11 amino acids long. CDR3 in amino acids: CASSLDSEAFF. Written as DNA, the CDR3 is TGTGCCAGCAGCCTGGACAGCGAAGCTTTCTTT.

V is TRBV4-3 and J is TRBJ2-3; perhaps D is TRBD1 or TRBD2 (7 bases each). The V end was cut by 1 base, the J end by 2 bases, with 16 bases between. The CDR3 is 17 residues long. Germline lookup yields CDR1 LGHNA and CDR2 YSLEER. This chain's CDR3 is CASSQGGGTVYTDTQYF. The DNA for the CDR3 is TGCGCCAGCAGCCAAGGGGGGGGGACAGTCTACACAGATACGCAGTATTTT.

This chain uses TRBV6-1 with TRBJ1-1; the D gene is possibly TRBD1 (5 bases). The CDR3 is 16 residues long. Germline CDR1 and CDR2: MNHNS and SASEGT. Deletions cut 4 bases from V and 6 bases from J, with 21 bases between. The CDR3: CASSGGRLGGAAEAFF. As DNA, the CDR3 is TGTGCCAGCAGTGGGGGGAGGTTAGGAGGGGCCGCTGAAGCTTTCTTT.

The J gene is TRBJ2-4, the V gene TRBV7-2, with 13 bases identical to TRBD2. The germline V gene encodes CDR1 SGHTA and CDR2 FQGNSA. The CDR3 loop spans 18 amino acids. Trimming cost V 4 bases and J 5 bases; bases outside gene matches: 11. The CDR3 is CASSSRLAGGVSENIQYF. CDR3 bases: TGTGCCAGCAGCTCCAGACTAGCGGGAGGTGTTTCAGAAAACATTCAGTACTTC.

This chain connects TRBV5-1 to TRBJ2-5; D remains ambiguous. Germline assignment: CDR1 SGHRS and CDR2 YFSETQ. The V gene lost 0 bases and the J gene lost 0 bases, with 12 bases spanning the gap. There are 16 residues in the CDR3. The CDR3 protein is CASSLGAGPYQETQYF. The CDR3 DNA reads as TGCGCCAGCAGCTTGGGGGCAGGACCATACCAAGAGACCCAGTACTTC.

V usage is TRBV6-1 and J usage is TRBJ1-1; D unresolved. The CDR3 sequence is 14 residues long. From germline, CDR1 is MNHNS and CDR2 SASEGT. The germline V and J ends were trimmed by 5 bases and 5 bases, with 15 bases remaining between them. CDR3 sequence: CASSKAPPATEAFF. The CDR3 DNA is TGTGCCAGCAGTAAGGCCCCGCCTGCGACTGAAGCTTTCTTT.

The V gene is TRBV6-6, the J gene TRBJ1-5, with D unresolved. CDR1 is MNHNY, CDR2 SVGAGI, per germline (reference sequence). Trimming took off 4 bases at V and 3 bases at J, with 10 bases between the two ends. The CDR3 totals 14 residues. In nucleotides, the CDR3 is TGTGCCAGCAGTTTCCTAGGACCCAATCAGCCCCAGCATTTT. Its protein is CASSFLGPNQPQHF.